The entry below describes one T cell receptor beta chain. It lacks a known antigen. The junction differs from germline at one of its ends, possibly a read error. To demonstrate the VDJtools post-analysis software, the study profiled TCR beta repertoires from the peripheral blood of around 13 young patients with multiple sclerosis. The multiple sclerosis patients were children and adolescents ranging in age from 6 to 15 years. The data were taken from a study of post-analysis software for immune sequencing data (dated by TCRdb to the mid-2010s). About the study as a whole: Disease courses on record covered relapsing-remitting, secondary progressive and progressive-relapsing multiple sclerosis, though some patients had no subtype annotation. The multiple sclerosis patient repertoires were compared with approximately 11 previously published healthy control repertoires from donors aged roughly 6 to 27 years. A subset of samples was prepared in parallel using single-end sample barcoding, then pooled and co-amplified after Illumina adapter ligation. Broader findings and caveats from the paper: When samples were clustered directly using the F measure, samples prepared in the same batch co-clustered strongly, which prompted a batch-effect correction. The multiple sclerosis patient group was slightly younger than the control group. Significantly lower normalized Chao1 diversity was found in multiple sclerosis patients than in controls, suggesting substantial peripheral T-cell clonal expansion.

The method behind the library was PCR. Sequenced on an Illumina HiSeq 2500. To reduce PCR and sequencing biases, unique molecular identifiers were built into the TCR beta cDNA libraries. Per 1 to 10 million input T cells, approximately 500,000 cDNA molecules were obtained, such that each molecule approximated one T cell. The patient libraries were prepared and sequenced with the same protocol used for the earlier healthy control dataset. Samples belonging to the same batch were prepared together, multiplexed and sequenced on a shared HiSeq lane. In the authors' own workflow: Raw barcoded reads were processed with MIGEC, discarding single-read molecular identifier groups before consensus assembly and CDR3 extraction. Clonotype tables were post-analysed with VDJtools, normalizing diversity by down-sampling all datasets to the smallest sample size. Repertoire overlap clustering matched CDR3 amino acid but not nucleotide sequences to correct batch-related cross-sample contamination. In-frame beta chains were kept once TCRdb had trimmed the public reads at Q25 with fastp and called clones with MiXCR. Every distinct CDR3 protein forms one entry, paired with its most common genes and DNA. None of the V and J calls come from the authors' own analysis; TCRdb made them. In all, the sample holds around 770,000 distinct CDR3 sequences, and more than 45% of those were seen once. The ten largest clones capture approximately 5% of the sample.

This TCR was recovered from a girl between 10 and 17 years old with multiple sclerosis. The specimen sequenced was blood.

CDR3 sequence: CTSSQGTGSRSYEQYF. The DNA sequence is given as TGCACCAGCAGCCAGGGGACAGGGAGCAGGTCCTACGAGCAGTACTTC. Rearrangement joined TRBV4-3 to TRBJ2-7; 9 central bases correspond to TRBD1. In the germline V gene, CDR1 corresponds to LGHNA and CDR2 to YSLEER. The CDR3 holds 16 amino acids from the cysteine to the phenylalanine. Left in the record is the CDR3 DNA by itself, 48 bases read in frame from the first base.